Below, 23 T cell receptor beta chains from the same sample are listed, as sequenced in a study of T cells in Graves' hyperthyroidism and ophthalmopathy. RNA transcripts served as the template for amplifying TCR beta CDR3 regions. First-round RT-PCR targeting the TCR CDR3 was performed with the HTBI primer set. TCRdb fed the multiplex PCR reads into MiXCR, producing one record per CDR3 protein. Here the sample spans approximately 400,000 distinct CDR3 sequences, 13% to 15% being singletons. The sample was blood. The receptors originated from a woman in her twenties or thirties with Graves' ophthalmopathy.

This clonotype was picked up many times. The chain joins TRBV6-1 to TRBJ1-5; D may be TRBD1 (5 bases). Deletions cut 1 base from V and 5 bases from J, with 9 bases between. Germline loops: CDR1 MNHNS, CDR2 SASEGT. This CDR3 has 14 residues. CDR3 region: CASSEVLGDQPQHF. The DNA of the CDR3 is TGTGCCAGCAGTGAAGTGTTGGGGGATCAGCCCCAGCATTTT.

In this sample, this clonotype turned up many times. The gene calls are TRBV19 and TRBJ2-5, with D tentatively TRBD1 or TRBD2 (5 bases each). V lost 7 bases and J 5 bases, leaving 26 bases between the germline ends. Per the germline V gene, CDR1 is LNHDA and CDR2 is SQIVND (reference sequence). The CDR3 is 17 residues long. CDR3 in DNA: TGTGCCAGTACCCTCCCGGTCCCAGGTAGGGGACGGGAGACCCAGTACTTC. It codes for CASTLPVPGRGRETQYF.

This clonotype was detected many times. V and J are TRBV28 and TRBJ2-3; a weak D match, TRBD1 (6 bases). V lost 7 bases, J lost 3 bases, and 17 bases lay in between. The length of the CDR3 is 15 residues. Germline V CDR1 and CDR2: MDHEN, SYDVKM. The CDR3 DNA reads TGTGCCAGCAAACCCGGACAGATCATAACAGATACGCAGTATTTT. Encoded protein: CASKPGQIITDTQYF. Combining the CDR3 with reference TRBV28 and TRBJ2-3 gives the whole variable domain DVKVTQSSRYLVKRTGEKVFLECVQDMDHENMFWYRQDPGLGLRLIYFSYDVKMKEKGDIPEGYSVSREKKERFSLILESASTNQTSMYLCASKPGQIITDTQYFGPGTRLTVL.

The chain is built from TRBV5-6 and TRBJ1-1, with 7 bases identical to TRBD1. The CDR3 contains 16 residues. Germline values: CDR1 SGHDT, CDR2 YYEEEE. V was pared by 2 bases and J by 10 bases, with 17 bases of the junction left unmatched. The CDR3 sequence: CASSFQGEFWRLGAFF. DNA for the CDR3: TGTGCCAGCAGCTTTCAGGGGGAATTTTGGAGACTCGGAGCTTTCTTT. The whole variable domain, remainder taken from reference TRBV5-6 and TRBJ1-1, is DAGVTQSPTHLIKTRGQQVTLRCSPKSGHDTVSWYQQALGQGPQFIFQYYEEEERQRGNFPDRFSGHQFPNYSSELNVNALLLGDSALYLCASSFQGEFWRLGAFFGQGTRLTVV.

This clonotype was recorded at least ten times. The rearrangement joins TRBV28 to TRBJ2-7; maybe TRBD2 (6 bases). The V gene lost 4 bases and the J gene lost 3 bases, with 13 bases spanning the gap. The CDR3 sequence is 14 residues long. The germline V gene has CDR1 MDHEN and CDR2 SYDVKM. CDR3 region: CASSYMDYSYEQYF. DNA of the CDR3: TGTGCCAGCAGTTACATGGACTACAGCTACGAGCAGTACTTC. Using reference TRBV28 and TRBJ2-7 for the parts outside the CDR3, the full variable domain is DVKVTQSSRYLVKRTGEKVFLECVQDMDHENMFWYRQDPGLGLRLIYFSYDVKMKEKGDIPEGYSVSREKKERFSLILESASTNQTSMYLCASSYMDYSYEQYFGPGTRLTVT.

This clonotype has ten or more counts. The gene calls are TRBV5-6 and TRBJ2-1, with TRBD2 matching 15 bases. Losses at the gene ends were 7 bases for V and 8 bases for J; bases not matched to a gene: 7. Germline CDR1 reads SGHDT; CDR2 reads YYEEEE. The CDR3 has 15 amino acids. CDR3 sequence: CASSGTSGGYYEQFF. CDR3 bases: TGTGCCAGCTCAGGGACTAGCGGGGGGTACTATGAGCAGTTCTTC.

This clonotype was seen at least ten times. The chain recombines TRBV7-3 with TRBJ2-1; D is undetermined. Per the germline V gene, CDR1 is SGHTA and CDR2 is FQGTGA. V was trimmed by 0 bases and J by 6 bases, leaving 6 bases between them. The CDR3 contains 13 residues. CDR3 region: CASSLTGANEQFF. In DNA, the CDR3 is TGTGCCAGCAGCTTAACGGGCGCCAATGAGCAGTTCTTC.

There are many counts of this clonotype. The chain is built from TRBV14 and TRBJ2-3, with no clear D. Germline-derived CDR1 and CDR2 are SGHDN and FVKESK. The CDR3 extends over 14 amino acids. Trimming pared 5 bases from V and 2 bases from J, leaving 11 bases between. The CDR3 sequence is CASSWVAITDTQYF. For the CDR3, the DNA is TGTGCCAGCAGCTGGGTCGCCATCACAGATACGCAGTATTTT.

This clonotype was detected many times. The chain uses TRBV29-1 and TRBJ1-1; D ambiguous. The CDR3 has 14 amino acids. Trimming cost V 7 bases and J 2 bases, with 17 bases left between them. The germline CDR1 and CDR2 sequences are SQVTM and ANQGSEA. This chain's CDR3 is CSASMGKGNTEAFF. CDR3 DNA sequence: TGCAGCGCCTCAATGGGGAAGGGAAACACTGAAGCTTTCTTT. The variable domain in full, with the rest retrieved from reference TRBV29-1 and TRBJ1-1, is SAVISQKPSRDICQRGTSLTIQCQVDSQVTMMFWYRQQPGQSLTLIATANQGSEATYESGFVIDKFPISRPNLTFSTLTVSNMSPEDSSIYLCSASMGKGNTEAFFGQGTRLTVV.

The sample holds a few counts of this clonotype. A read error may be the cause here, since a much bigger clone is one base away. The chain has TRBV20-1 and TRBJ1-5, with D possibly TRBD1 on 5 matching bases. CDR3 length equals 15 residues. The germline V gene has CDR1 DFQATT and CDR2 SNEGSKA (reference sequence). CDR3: CSASSGDYSDQPQHF. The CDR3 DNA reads TGCAGTGCTAGTTCGGGGGATTATAGCGATCAGCCCCAGCATTTT.

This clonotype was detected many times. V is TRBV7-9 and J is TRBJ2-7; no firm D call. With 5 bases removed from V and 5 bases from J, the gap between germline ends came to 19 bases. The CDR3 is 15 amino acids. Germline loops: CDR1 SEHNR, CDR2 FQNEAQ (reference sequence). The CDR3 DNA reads TGTGCCAGCAGCACACCCCCCTGGGTCTCGGACGAGCAGTACTTC. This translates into CASSTPPWVSDEQYF. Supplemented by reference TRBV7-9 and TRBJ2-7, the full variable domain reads DTGVSQNPRHKITKRGQNVTFRCDPISEHNRLYWYRQTLGQGPEFLTYFQNEAQLEKSRLLSDRFSAERPKGSFSTLEIQRTEQGDSAMYLCASSTPPWVSDEQYFGPGTRLTVT.

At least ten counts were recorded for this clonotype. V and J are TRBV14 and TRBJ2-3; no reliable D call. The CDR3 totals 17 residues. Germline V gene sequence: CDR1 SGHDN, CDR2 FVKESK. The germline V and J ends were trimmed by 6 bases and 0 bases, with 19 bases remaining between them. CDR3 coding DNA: TGTGCCAGCAGTCCCAATCCCGGAGTGACTAGCACAGATACGCAGTATTTT. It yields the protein CASSPNPGVTSTDTQYF.

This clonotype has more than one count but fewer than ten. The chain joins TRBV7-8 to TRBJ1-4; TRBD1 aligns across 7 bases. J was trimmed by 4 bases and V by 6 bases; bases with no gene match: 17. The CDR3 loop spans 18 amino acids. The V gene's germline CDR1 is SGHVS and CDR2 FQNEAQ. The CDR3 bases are TGTGCCAGCAGAATAGCGCCTCAGGGGGGCCCCCGTAATGAAAAACTGTTTTTT. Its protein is CASRIAPQGGPRNEKLFF.

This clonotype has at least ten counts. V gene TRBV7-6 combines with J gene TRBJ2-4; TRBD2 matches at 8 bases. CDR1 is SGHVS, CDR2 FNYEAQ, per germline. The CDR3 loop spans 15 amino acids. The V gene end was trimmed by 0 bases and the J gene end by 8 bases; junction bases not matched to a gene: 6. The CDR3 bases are TGTGCCAGCAGCTTAGCCGGGGGGGCTGGGGACATTCAGTACTTC. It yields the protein CASSLAGGAGDIQYF.

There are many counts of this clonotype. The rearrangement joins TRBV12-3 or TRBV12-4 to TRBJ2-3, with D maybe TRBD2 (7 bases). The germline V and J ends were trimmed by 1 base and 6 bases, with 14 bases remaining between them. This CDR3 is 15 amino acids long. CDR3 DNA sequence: TGTGCCAGCAGTTTAGGAGGGGGGGAACGGGATACGCAGTATTTT. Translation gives CASSLGGGERDTQYF.

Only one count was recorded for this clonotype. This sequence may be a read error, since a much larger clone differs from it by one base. CDR3 DNA: TGTGCCAGCAGTCCCCACCATGGAAATCCTGAAGCTTTCTTT. Protein: CASSPHHGNPEAFF. V is TRBV28 and J is TRBJ1-1; no reliable D call. Germline V CDR1 and CDR2: MDHEN, SYDVKM. Trimming stripped 5 bases from V and 6 bases from J, with 16 bases between. The CDR3 covers 14 residues. The variable domain in full, with the rest retrieved from reference TRBV28 and TRBJ1-1, is DVKVTQSSRYLVKRTGEKVFLECVQDMDHENMFWYRQDPGLGLRLIYFSYDVKMKEKGDIPEGYSVSREKKERFSLILESASTNQTSMYLCASSPHHGNPEAFFGQGTRLTVV.

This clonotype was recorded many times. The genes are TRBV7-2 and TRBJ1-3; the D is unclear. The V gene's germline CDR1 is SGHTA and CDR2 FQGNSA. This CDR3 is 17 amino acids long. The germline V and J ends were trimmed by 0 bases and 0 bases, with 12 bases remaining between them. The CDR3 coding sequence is TGTGCCAGCAGCTTAGCGGGCGGACGGAACTCTGGAAACACCATATATTTT. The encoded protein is CASSLAGGRNSGNTIYF.

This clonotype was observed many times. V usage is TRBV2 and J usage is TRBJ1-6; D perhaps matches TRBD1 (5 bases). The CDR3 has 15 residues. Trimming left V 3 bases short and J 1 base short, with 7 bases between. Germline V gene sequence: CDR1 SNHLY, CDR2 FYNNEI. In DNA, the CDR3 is TGTGCCAGCAGTGACAGGGCGTCCTATAATTCACCCCTCCACTTT. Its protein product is CASSDRASYNSPLHF.

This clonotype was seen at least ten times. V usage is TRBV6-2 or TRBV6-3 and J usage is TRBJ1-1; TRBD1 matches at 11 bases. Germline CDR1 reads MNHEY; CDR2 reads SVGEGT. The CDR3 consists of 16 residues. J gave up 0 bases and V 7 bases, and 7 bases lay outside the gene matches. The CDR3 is CASTLDRGPMNTEAFF. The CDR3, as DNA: TGTGCCAGCACCCTGGACAGGGGGCCTATGAACACTGAAGCTTTCTTT.

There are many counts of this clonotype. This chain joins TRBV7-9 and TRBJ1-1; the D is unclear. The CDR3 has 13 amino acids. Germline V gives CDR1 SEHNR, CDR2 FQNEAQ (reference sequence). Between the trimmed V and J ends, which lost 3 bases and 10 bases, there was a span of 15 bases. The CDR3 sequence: CASSLGPVVGAFF. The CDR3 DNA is TGTGCCAGCAGCTTGGGTCCGGTCGTCGGAGCTTTCTTT. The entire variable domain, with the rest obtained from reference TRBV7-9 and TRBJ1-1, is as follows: DTGVSQNPRHKITKRGQNVTFRCDPISEHNRLYWYRQTLGQGPEFLTYFQNEAQLEKSRLLSDRFSAERPKGSFSTLEIQRTEQGDSAMYLCASSLGPVVGAFFGQGTRLTVV.

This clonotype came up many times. The CDR3 nucleotides read TGCAGTGCTAGGCTGAGCTGGCAGAATGGCTACACCTTC. As protein: CSARLSWQNGYTF. The V and J genes are TRBV20-1 and TRBJ1-2; D is unclear. CDR1 is DFQATT and CDR2 is SNEGSKA in the germline V gene (reference sequence). The CDR3 totals 13 residues. V gave up 3 bases and J gave up 6 bases, with 14 bases separating them.

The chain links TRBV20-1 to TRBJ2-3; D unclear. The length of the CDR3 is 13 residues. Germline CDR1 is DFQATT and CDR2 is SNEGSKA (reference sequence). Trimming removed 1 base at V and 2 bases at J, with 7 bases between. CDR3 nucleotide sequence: TGCAGTGCTAGAGGCGAGTACACAGATACGCAGTATTTT. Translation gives CSARGEYTDTQYF.

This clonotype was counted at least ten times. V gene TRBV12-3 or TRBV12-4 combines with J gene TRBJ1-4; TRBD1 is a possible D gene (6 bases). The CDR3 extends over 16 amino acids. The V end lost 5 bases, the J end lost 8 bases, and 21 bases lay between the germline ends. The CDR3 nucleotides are TGTGCCAGCAGTCTCAATGGGGGCGGGGTTGGGGAAAAACTGTTTTTT. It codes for CASSLNGGGVGEKLFF.